Following are 29 T cell receptor beta chains from one sample sequenced in a study of T-cell memory formation after mild COVID-19. TCRdb recomputed calls from the 5' RACE reads with MiXCR, one row per CDR3 protein. The sample records about 360,000 distinct CDR3 sequences, approximately 15% being singletons. Sequencing was carried out using PBMCs or a T cell subset sorted from them (not recorded which). Source of these receptors: a man aged 18 to 30 who had mild COVID-19 (a few samples of this study predate the infection). Cell type and time point are not known.

The chain links TRBV9 to TRBJ2-3; a weak D match, TRBD2 (5 bases). Trimming cost V 0 bases and J 2 bases, with 16 bases left between them. The germline V gene has CDR1 SGDLS and CDR2 YYNGEE. The CDR3 has 17 residues. The CDR3 nucleotides read TGTGCCAGCAGCGTAGGGGGTTTTAGCGCTCACACAGATACGCAGTATTTT. Amino acid sequence: CASSVGGFSAHTDTQYF.

V is TRBV2 and J is TRBJ2-3, with D possibly matching TRBD1 (6 bases). Per germline, CDR1 SNHLY and CDR2 FYNNEI. Trimming stripped 4 bases from V and 0 bases from J, with 14 bases between. This CDR3 spans 16 amino acids. DNA for the CDR3: TGTGCCAGCAGTGGACCCAGGGGTGCAAGCACAGATACGCAGTATTTT. As protein: CASSGPRGASTDTQYF.

The genes are TRBV5-6 and TRBJ1-2; D is undetermined. CDR3 size: 14 residues. Germline CDR1 and CDR2: SGHDT and YYEEEE. V was clipped by 3 bases and J by 2 bases, with 11 bases between them. The CDR3 sequence is CASSSFGPNYGYTF. The CDR3 nucleotides are TGTGCCAGCAGCTCCTTTGGACCCAACTATGGCTACACCTTC.

This chain uses TRBV6-2 or TRBV6-3 with TRBJ1-2; D not resolved. V dropped 6 bases and J dropped 8 bases, with 10 bases sitting between them. CDR3 length equals 11 residues. Germline V lookup: CDR1 MNHEY, CDR2 SVGEGT. The CDR3 DNA reads TGTGCCAGCAGCGATGGCGGCGGCTACACCTTC. Translated, it gives CASSDGGGYTF.

Only a few counts were recorded for this clonotype. This sequence joins TRBV12-3 or TRBV12-4 and TRBJ2-2; D is uncertain. The length of the CDR3 is 18 residues. V lost 4 bases, J lost 6 bases, and 24 bases lay in between. For the CDR3, the DNA is TGTGCCAGCAGTTGGATCCCAGACGGGTGGAAATCGGCCGGGGAGCTGTTTTTT. Protein: CASSWIPDGWKSAGELFF.

This clonotype was counted between two and nine times. The rearrangement joins TRBV29-1 to TRBJ1-1, with D possibly being TRBD1 (5 bases). Germline V gene data show CDR1 as SQVTM and CDR2 as ANQGSEA. This CDR3 has 13 residues. Trimming shortened V by 7 bases and J by 1 base, and 13 bases separated the two germline ends. CDR3 sequence (DNA): TGCAGCGGTACAGGCCCTAGGAACACTGAAGCTTTCTTT. Its protein product is CSGTGPRNTEAFF.

This clonotype was seen a few times. J is TRBJ1-6 and V is TRBV5-1, with unresolved D. Trimming cost V 1 base and J 9 bases, with 8 bases left between them. The germline gives CDR1 SGHRS, CDR2 YFSETQ. The CDR3 sequence is 13 residues long. CDR3: CASSLSWLSPLHF. The CDR3 nucleotides read TGCGCCAGCAGCTTGTCGTGGCTTTCACCCCTCCACTTT.

This clonotype has only one observation. The chain combines TRBV19 with TRBJ1-1; D is possibly TRBD1 (5 bases). This CDR3 contains 12 residues. CDR1 and CDR2 (germline): LNHDA, SQIVND (reference sequence). V was trimmed by 7 bases and J by 4 bases, leaving 10 bases between them. The CDR3 coding sequence is TGTGCCAGTATATCGGGGCCCACTGAAGCTTTCTTT. Protein: CASISGPTEAFF. Full variable domain (missing parts from reference TRBV19 and TRBJ1-1): DGGITQSPKYLFRKEGQNVTLSCEQNLNHDAMYWYRQDPGQGLRLIYYSQIVNDFQKGDIAEGYSVSREKKESFPLTVTSAQKNPTAFYLCASISGPTEAFFGQGTRLTVV.

This clonotype was seen a handful of times. The V gene is TRBV29-1, the J gene TRBJ2-5; 8 bases align to TRBD2. The J segment lost 5 bases and the V segment lost 4 bases, leaving 6 bases of the junction unmatched. The CDR3 runs to 13 residues. The germline CDR1 and CDR2 sequences are SQVTM and ANQGSEA. CDR3 sequence reads: CSVGGGREETQYF. The CDR3 nucleotides read TGCAGCGTTGGCGGGGGGCGGGAGGAGACCCAGTACTTC.

This clonotype was detected a few times. Relative to the germline gene, one junction end is altered; a read error may explain this. The chain combines TRBV7-9 with TRBJ2-1; D is unclear. The CDR3 length is 12 residues. Germline CDR1 is SEHNR and CDR2 is FQNEAQ (reference sequence). CDR3 DNA sequence: TGTGCCAGCGAAGTCGGGTCGTTCCTTCGCAGGTTC. Amino acid sequence: CASEVGSFLRRF.

This clonotype was observed a handful of times. The V gene is TRBV4-1, the J gene TRBJ1-4; 12 bases match TRBD1. The germline V gene has CDR1 MGHRA and CDR2 YSYEKL. The CDR3 totals 18 residues. The junction had 8 bases not matched to a gene; V was cut back by 1 base and J by 5 bases. The CDR3 sequence is CASSQGPGTGGRNEKLFF. Written as DNA, the CDR3 is TGCGCCAGCAGCCAAGGTCCCGGGACAGGGGGCCGCAATGAAAAACTGTTTTTT.

The genes are TRBV12-3 or TRBV12-4 and TRBJ1-2; 8 bases fit TRBD1. This CDR3 comprises 14 residues. V dropped 6 bases and J dropped 1; count of bases not matched to a gene: 4. CDR3 nucleotide sequence: TGTGCCAGCAGGAGGACAGGGAGTAACTATGGCTACACCTTC. Translating it yields CASRRTGSNYGYTF.

The V and J genes are TRBV5-1 and TRBJ2-3; 12 bases agree with TRBD2. V lost 6 bases to trimming and J lost 4 bases; unmatched junction nucleotides: 21. Germline CDR1 and CDR2: SGHRS and YFSETQ. CDR3 length: 20 amino acids. The chain's CDR3 is CASTLLGLAGGPVEADTQYF. The CDR3, as DNA: TGCGCCAGCACCCTCCTAGGGCTAGCGGGGGGGCCGGTAGAGGCAGATACGCAGTATTTT.

This clonotype showed up just a few times. The chain combines TRBV25-1 with TRBJ2-1; 9 nucleotides align to TRBD2. Germline-derived CDR1 and CDR2 are MGHDK and SYGVNS. This CDR3 has 13 amino acids. V lost 8 bases, J lost 6 bases, and 5 bases stayed unmatched. The CDR3 spells CASARTSVNEQFF. The CDR3 nucleotides read TGTGCCAGCGCAAGGACTAGCGTCAATGAGCAGTTCTTC.

The chain links TRBV10-3 to TRBJ2-7; 7 bases agree with TRBD1. The CDR3 loop spans 16 amino acids. V was clipped by 2 bases and J by 1 base; unmatched bases: 8. CDR1 is ENHRY, CDR2 SYGVKD, per germline. CDR3 loop: CAISEGDRADSYEQYF. CDR3 nucleotide sequence: TGTGCCATCAGTGAGGGAGACAGGGCCGATTCCTACGAGCAGTACTTC.

The rearrangement uses TRBV14 and TRBJ2-7; 11 nucleotides match TRBD2. Per the germline V gene, CDR1 is SGHDN and CDR2 is FVKESK. This CDR3 spans 15 amino acids. Trimming took 8 bases from V and 5 from J; bases not matched to a gene: 11. The CDR3 bases are TGTGCCAGCGGCAAGACTAGCGGGGCCCCTCACGAGCAGTACTTC. It yields the protein CASGKTSGAPHEQYF. The variable domain in full, completed from reference TRBV14 and TRBJ2-7, reads EAGVTQFPSHSVIEKGQTVTLRCDPISGHDNLYWYRRVMGKEIKFLLHFVKESKQDESGMPNNRFLAERTGGTYSTLKVQPAELEDSGVYFCASGKTSGAPHEQYFGPGTRLTVT.

This clonotype was seen more than once but under ten times. This chain joins TRBV7-9 and TRBJ1-4; D possibly corresponds to TRBD1 (5 bases). V was shortened by 3 bases and J by 4 bases, with 9 bases between the two germline ends. The CDR3 consists of 14 residues. Per germline, CDR1 SEHNR and CDR2 FQNEAQ (reference sequence). The chain's CDR3 is CASSFTQGNEKLFF. CDR3 coding DNA: TGTGCCAGCAGCTTCACCCAGGGTAATGAAAAACTGTTTTTT. Drawing the rest from reference TRBV7-9 and TRBJ1-4, the complete variable domain is DTGVSQNPRHKITKRGQNVTFRCDPISEHNRLYWYRQTLGQGPEFLTYFQNEAQLEKSRLLSDRFSAERPKGSFSTLEIQRTEQGDSAMYLCASSFTQGNEKLFFGSGTQLSVL.

The chain employs TRBV7-2 and TRBJ1-5, with D maybe TRBD1 (5 bases). V lost 2 bases, J lost 1 base, and 12 bases lay in between. Per the germline V gene, CDR1 is SGHTA and CDR2 is FQGNSA. The CDR3 loop spans 16 amino acids. The DNA for the CDR3 is TGTGCCAGCAGCTTATTACACGGGGACAGCAATCAGCCCCAGCATTTT. Its translation is CASSLLHGDSNQPQHF.

The V call is TRBV5-4, the J call TRBJ2-3; a weak D match, TRBD2 (5 bases). Trimming pared 1 base from V and 6 bases from J, leaving 12 bases between. The germline gives CDR1 SGHNT, CDR2 YYREEE (reference sequence). The CDR3 is made up of 14 amino acids. The CDR3 here is CASSLSSEADTQYF. Here the CDR3 DNA reads TGTGCCAGCAGCTTGTCGTCGGAGGCCGATACGCAGTATTTT. Filled out from reference TRBV5-4 and TRBJ2-3, the complete variable domain reads ETGVTQSPTHLIKTRGQQVTLRCSSQSGHNTVSWYQQALGQGPQFIFQYYREEENGRGNFPPRFSGLQFPNYSSELNVNALELDDSALYLCASSLSSEADTQYFGPGTRLTVL.

The sample holds a few counts of this clonotype. V gene TRBV6-1 combines with J gene TRBJ2-7; 12 positions match TRBD2. Germline loops: CDR1 MNHNS, CDR2 SASEGT. After removal of 7 bases from V and 2 bases from J, the junction contained 9 bases not matched to a gene. The CDR3 extends over 16 amino acids. CDR3 in amino acids: CASKSPGLAGPYEQYF. Written as DNA, the CDR3 is TGTGCCAGCAAATCACCGGGACTAGCGGGCCCCTACGAGCAGTACTTC.

The V gene is TRBV6-4, the J gene TRBJ2-2; perhaps D is TRBD1 or TRBD2 (5 bases each). CDR3 length equals 12 residues. Germline CDR1 and CDR2: MRHNA and SNTAGT. V lost 9 bases, J lost 3 bases, and 8 bases lay in between. The CDR3 region has the DNA TGTGCCAGTGGGACGGACACCGGGGAGCTGTTTTTT. Translated: CASGTDTGELFF.

The rearrangement uses TRBV29-1 and TRBJ2-5; 9 bases match TRBD1. This CDR3 has 13 residues. J gave up 4 bases and V 4 bases, and 4 bases lay outside the gene matches. Looked up from germline, CDR1 is SQVTM and CDR2 is ANQGSEA. In DNA form, the CDR3 reads TGCAGCGTTGCGGGACAGGGAGGAGAGACCCAGTACTTC. Translation: CSVAGQGGETQYF.

This clonotype showed up just a few times. The rearrangement joins TRBV6-5 to TRBJ2-3; 8 nucleotides agree with TRBD1. This CDR3 is 15 amino acids long. The V segment lost 0 bases and the J segment 2 bases; nucleotides outside the gene matches: 1. Germline values: CDR1 MNHEY, CDR2 SVGAGI. The DNA of the CDR3 is TGTGCCAGCAGTTACTCGCAGGGGGCCACAGATACGCAGTATTTT. Amino acid sequence: CASSYSQGATDTQYF.

This chain uses TRBV6-6 with TRBJ2-4; D unresolved. The V gene lost 2 bases and the J gene lost 5 bases, with 10 bases spanning the gap. The germline gives CDR1 MNHNY, CDR2 SVGAGI (reference sequence). This CDR3 spans 14 amino acids. The CDR3, as DNA: TGTGCCAGCAGTTACATACCCCGTGAAAACATTCAGTACTTC. It codes for CASSYIPRENIQYF.

The V call is TRBV29-1, the J call TRBJ2-3; 7 nucleotides line up with TRBD1. This CDR3 spans 13 amino acids. Losses at the gene ends were 2 bases for V and 8 bases for J; bases not matched to a gene: 7. Germline loops: CDR1 SQVTM, CDR2 ANQGSEA. This CDR3 reads CSVENRGSVTQYF. DNA for the CDR3: TGCAGCGTTGAAAACAGGGGATCGGTTACGCAGTATTTT.

In its sample, this clonotype was seen a few times. This chain uses TRBV12-3 or TRBV12-4 with TRBJ1-2; D not certain. The CDR3 totals 13 residues. With 4 bases removed from V and 2 bases from J, the gap between germline ends came to 8 bases. CDR3 sequence (DNA): TGTGCCAGCAGTTCTTCACCGAACTATGGCTACACCTTC. Translated: CASSSSPNYGYTF.

V gene TRBV28 combines with J gene TRBJ2-3; the match to TRBD2 covers 9 bases. The V segment lost 3 bases and the J segment 4 bases; nucleotides outside the gene matches: 5. This CDR3 has 15 residues. Germline V gene data show CDR1 as MDHEN and CDR2 as SYDVKM. The CDR3 nucleotides read TGTGCCAGCAGTTTGGGTCTAGCGGGGTCAGATACGCAGTATTTT. Its protein product is CASSLGLAGSDTQYF.

This chain joins TRBV6-2 or TRBV6-3 and TRBJ2-2; D is ambiguous. The V end lost 4 bases, the J end lost 1 base, and 7 bases lay between the germline ends. Germline lookup yields CDR1 MNHEY and CDR2 SVGEGT. The CDR3 loop spans 14 amino acids. CDR3 DNA: TGTGCCAGCAGTTGGGTGGAGAACACCGGGGAGCTGTTTTTT. The encoded protein is CASSWVENTGELFF.

The chain employs TRBV6-5 and TRBJ1-1; D is undetermined. CDR3 length: 16 amino acids. The V end lost 5 bases, the J end lost 0 bases, and 16 bases lay between the germline ends. The germline V gene has CDR1 MNHEY and CDR2 SVGAGI. CDR3: CASSTILRSLNTEAFF. The CDR3, as DNA: TGTGCCAGCAGTACAATTCTTCGGTCACTGAACACTGAAGCTTTCTTT.